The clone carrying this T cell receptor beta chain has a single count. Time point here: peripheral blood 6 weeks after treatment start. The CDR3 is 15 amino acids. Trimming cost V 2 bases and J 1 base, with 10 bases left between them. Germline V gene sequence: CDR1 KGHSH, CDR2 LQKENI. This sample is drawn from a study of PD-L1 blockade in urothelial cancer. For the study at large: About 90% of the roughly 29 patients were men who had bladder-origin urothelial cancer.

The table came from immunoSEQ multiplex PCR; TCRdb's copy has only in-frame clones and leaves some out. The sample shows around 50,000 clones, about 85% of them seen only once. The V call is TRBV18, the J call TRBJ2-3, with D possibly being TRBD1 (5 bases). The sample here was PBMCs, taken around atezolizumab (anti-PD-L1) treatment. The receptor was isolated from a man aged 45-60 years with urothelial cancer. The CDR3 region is CASSPSQGGTDTQYF. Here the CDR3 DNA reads TGTGCCAGCTCACCATCCCAGGGCGGCACAGATACGCAGTATTTT.